The present T cell receptor (beta chain) was sequenced within a study of blood T cell repertoires in COVID-19. The CDR3 loop spans 14 amino acids. Trimming left V 4 bases short and J 4 bases short, with 13 bases between. Germline assignment: CDR1 MGHRA and CDR2 YSYEKL. TCRdb keeps only in-frame clones here, not all; method: immunoSEQ multiplex PCR. The sample holds some 110,000 clones, 86% seen once. The origin of this receptor is a human donor in a cohort sampled during active COVID-19. The chain has TRBV4-1 and TRBJ1-2; D perhaps matches TRBD1 (6 bases). Sequenced material: peripheral blood. The CDR3 region is CASSRPTGSYGYTF. CDR3 in DNA: TGCGCCAGCAGCCGACCGACAGGTTCCTATGGCTACACCTTC.